This TCR beta chain stems from a study of T-cell memory formation after mild COVID-19. MiXCR was run by TCRdb on the 5' RACE reads, yielding one entry per CDR3 protein. This sample has around 210,000 distinct CDR3 sequences, with over 7.5% found just once. This CDR3 region has 13 residues. The V and J ends lost 5 bases and 1 base respectively, with 8 bases between them. As regards this clonotype: Its antigen is currently unknown.

Findings and limits, study-wide: Some SARS-CoV-2-responding clones were already detected in memory before infection. Day 15 to 85 contracting clones showed balanced CD4/CD8; later expanders leaned CD4+.

The V gene is TRBV12-3 or TRBV12-4, the J gene TRBJ1-2; D is ambiguous. Sequencing was carried out using PBMCs or a T cell subset sorted from them (not recorded which). This receptor was taken from a man between 18 and 35 years old who had mild COVID-19 (a few samples of this study predate the infection). Cell type and time point are not known. The CDR3 protein is CASSEDFNYGYTF. The CDR3 region has the DNA TGTGCCAGCAGTGAGGATTTTAACTATGGCTACACCTTC.